Below are 21 T cell receptor beta chains sequenced from a single sample in a study of T cell responses to AZD1222 COVID-19 vaccine. Measured with immunoSEQ multiplex PCR; TCRdb has only the in-frame clones, and not every one. There are about 130,000 clones in the sample; approximately 91% occur only once, and 1.1% lies in the top ten. The source material was peripheral blood, sampled 28 days after the second AZD1222 dose. These receptors all come from an adult who received the AZD1222 COVID-19 vaccine.

V and J are TRBV5-1 and TRBJ1-1; D gene uncertain. Germline-derived CDR1 and CDR2 are SGHRS and YFSETQ. V lost 3 bases to trimming and J lost 0 bases, with 6 bases between them. The CDR3 runs 13 residues. CDR3 region: CASSSALNTEAFF. For the CDR3, the DNA is TGCGCCAGCAGCTCCGCACTGAACACTGAAGCTTTCTTT.

This chain connects TRBV7-9 to TRBJ2-1, with 9 bases that match TRBD2. CDR3 size: 16 residues. The V and J ends lost 7 bases and 6 bases, in that order; junction bases with no gene match: 13. The V gene's germline CDR1 is SEHNR and CDR2 FQNEAQ (reference sequence). CDR3 sequence: CASTLVVAGVINEQFF. CDR3 in DNA: TGTGCCAGCACCCTAGTGGTAGCGGGAGTTATCAATGAGCAGTTCTTC.

The gene calls are TRBV2 and TRBJ2-7, with 9 bases aligning to TRBD1. The trim removed 3 bases at V and 3 bases at J, leaving 3 bases unmatched. The CDR3 loop spans 14 amino acids. Germline-derived CDR1 and CDR2 are SNHLY and FYNNEI. The CDR3 is CASSETGGSYEQYF. In DNA, the CDR3 is TGTGCCAGCAGTGAGACAGGGGGGAGCTACGAGCAGTACTTC.

The chain employs TRBV27 and TRBJ2-7, with D uncertain. This CDR3 is built from 13 residues. Germline V gene lookup returns CDR1 MNHEY and CDR2 SMNVEV (reference sequence). V was clipped by 4 bases and J by 0 bases, with 7 bases between them. The CDR3 sequence is CASSSVDSYEQYF. The CDR3 DNA reads TGTGCCAGCAGTTCGGTGGACTCCTACGAGCAGTACTTC.

J is TRBJ1-1 and V is TRBV28; TRBD1 is a possible D gene (5 bases). V lost 5 bases, J lost 3 bases, and 10 bases lay in between. The germline gives CDR1 MDHEN, CDR2 SYDVKM. The CDR3 loop spans 13 amino acids. CDR3: CASSTQGYTEAFF. CDR3 sequence (DNA): TGTGCCAGCAGTACCCAGGGTTACACTGAAGCTTTCTTT.

CDR3: CASRRDTMNTEAFF. As DNA, the CDR3 is TGTGCCAGCAGACGTGACACCATGAACACTGAAGCTTTCTTT. This chain joins TRBV2 and TRBJ1-1; no definite D call. The CDR3 is made up of 14 amino acids. Trimming removed 6 bases at V and 0 bases at J, with 11 bases between. The germline CDR1 and CDR2 sequences are SNHLY and FYNNEI.

CDR3 amino acids: CASSPGQGYEQYF. The CDR3, as DNA: TGTGCCAGCAGCCCAGGACAGGGATACGAGCAGTACTTC. This sequence joins TRBV7-3 and TRBJ2-7, with 8 bases identical to TRBD1. V was pared by 5 bases and J by 4 bases, with 4 bases of the junction left unmatched. Per germline, CDR1 SGHTA and CDR2 FQGTGA. The CDR3 loop spans 13 amino acids.

The chain employs TRBV5-4 and TRBJ1-4, with 7 positions matching TRBD1. Trimming at V came to 0 bases and at J to 4 bases, leaving 6 bases not matched to a gene. CDR3 length equals 16 residues. CDR1 is SGHNT and CDR2 is YYREEE in the germline V gene (reference sequence). CDR3 DNA sequence: TGTGCCAGCAGCTTGGGGAAGACAGGGTTTAATGAAAAACTGTTTTTT. This gives the protein CASSLGKTGFNEKLFF.

This chain connects TRBV10-3 to TRBJ2-7; TRBD2 matches at 8 bases. The germline CDR1 and CDR2 sequences are ENHRY and SYGVKD. CDR3 size: 14 residues. The junction had 6 bases not matched to a gene; V was cut back by 2 bases and J by 6 bases. This CDR3 reads CAISELLAETEQYF. In DNA, the CDR3 is TGTGCCATCAGTGAGCTACTAGCGGAGACCGAGCAGTACTTC.

This chain links TRBV2 with TRBJ1-2; D is unresolved. V lost 9 bases to trimming and J lost 6 bases, with 14 bases between them. Germline V gives CDR1 SNHLY, CDR2 FYNNEI. The length of the CDR3 is 12 residues. The DNA for the CDR3 is TGTGCCAGTTGCCGGAAGGCCCATGGCTACACCTTC. The encoded protein is CASCRKAHGYTF.

V and J are TRBV6-5 and TRBJ2-7; a possible D gene is TRBD1 (6 bases). The CDR3 covers 14 residues. The germline V gene encodes CDR1 MNHEY and CDR2 SVGAGI. V was cut by 6 bases and J by 2 bases, with 14 bases left in between. CDR3 in amino acids: CASRPTTGPYEQYF. CDR3 nucleotide sequence: TGTGCCAGCAGACCAACAACAGGGCCCTACGAGCAGTACTTC.

The rearrangement links TRBV5-1 to TRBJ1-2; D is unresolved. Per germline, CDR1 SGHRS and CDR2 YFSETQ. This CDR3 has 14 amino acids. V shed 0 bases and J shed 4 bases, with 10 bases lying between them. The CDR3: CASSLEGGIYGYTF. The CDR3, as DNA: TGCGCCAGCAGCTTGGAGGGAGGGATCTATGGCTACACCTTC.

This clone was recorded once. The rearrangement links TRBV19 to TRBJ1-4; D remains unclear. The CDR3 runs 14 residues. Germline lookup yields CDR1 LNHDA and CDR2 SQIVND (reference sequence). V was pared by 5 bases and J by 8 bases, with 15 bases between. CDR3 nucleotide sequence: TGTGCCAGTAGTGACTCCTTCCTTGGGGAAAAACTGTTTTTT. As protein: CASSDSFLGEKLFF.

J is TRBJ2-7 and V is TRBV11-2; maybe TRBD2 (7 bases). This CDR3 has 16 residues. The ends were cut back, 5 bases at V and 5 bases at J, with 22 bases in the middle. Germline V gene sequence: CDR1 SGHAT, CDR2 FQNNGV. CDR3 region: CASSRLRGGTLDEQYF. CDR3 DNA: TGTGCCAGCAGCCGACTTAGGGGGGGGACCTTGGACGAGCAGTACTTC.

V is TRBV7-9 and J is TRBJ2-2; D uncertain. Between the trimmed V and J ends, which lost 1 base and 4 bases, there was a span of 13 bases. Germline V gene sequence: CDR1 SEHNR, CDR2 FQNEAQ (reference sequence). This CDR3 spans 16 amino acids. CDR3 bases: TGTGCCAGCAGCTTAGGGTCCTTACGGAGCACCGGGGAGCTGTTTTTT. Translated: CASSLGSLRSTGELFF. Looking up the rest from reference TRBV7-9 and TRBJ2-2 gives the full variable domain: DTGVSQNPRHKITKRGQNVTFRCDPISEHNRLYWYRQTLGQGPEFLTYFQNEAQLEKSRLLSDRFSAERPKGSFSTLEIQRTEQGDSAMYLCASSLGSLRSTGELFFGEGSRLTVL.

The chain joins TRBV18 to TRBJ1-4; 10 positions agree with TRBD1. With V trimmed by 3 bases and J by 5 bases, 3 bases remained unmatched. The CDR3 covers 15 residues. Germline assignment: CDR1 KGHSH and CDR2 LQKENI. The CDR3 DNA follows: TGTGCCAGCTCACCCCGGACAGGGGGAAATGAAAAACTGTTTTTT. Translated: CASSPRTGGNEKLFF.

The V and J genes are TRBV27 and TRBJ1-1; 11 bases match TRBD1. Trimming removed 5 bases from V and 4 bases from J; junction bases left unmatched: 6. This CDR3 has 15 residues. Germline CDR1 and CDR2: MNHEY and SMNVEV (reference sequence). For the CDR3, the DNA is TGTGCCAGCAGTACGGACAGGGGGCTTAGCACTGAAGCTTTCTTT. This translates into CASSTDRGLSTEAFF.

J is TRBJ2-2 and V is TRBV7-2; 8 bases agree with TRBD2. The CDR3 spans 15 residues. Trimming cost V 1 base and J 4 bases; bases outside gene matches: 2. The germline CDR1 and CDR2 sequences are SGHTA and FQGNSA. DNA for the CDR3: TGTGCCAGCAGCTTAGGTAGCGGGGCCACCGGGGAGCTGTTTTTT. Translation: CASSLGSGATGELFF.

This clone was seen once. CDR3 DNA: TGTGCCAGCAGCAAAGGGTTGACTAGCGGGTCGGGGCCGACAGATACGCAGTATTTT. Its translation is CASSKGLTSGSGPTDTQYF. The rearrangement links TRBV21-1 to TRBJ2-3; TRBD2 is the table's D call and was not checked against the DNA. TRBV21-1 is recorded as a pseudogene. The CDR3 has 19 amino acids.

The J gene is TRBJ1-2, the V gene TRBV4-1; TRBD1 is a possible D gene (6 bases). Trimming removed 4 bases at V and 4 bases at J, with 13 bases between. The V gene's germline CDR1 is MGHRA and CDR2 YSYEKL. The CDR3 extends over 14 amino acids. As DNA, the CDR3 is TGCGCCAGCAGCCCCTTACAGGGTAGCTATGGCTACACCTTC. Its translation: CASSPLQGSYGYTF.

The chain couples TRBV20-1 to TRBJ2-7; 9 bases are a match to TRBD2. The CDR3 consists of 15 residues. Per germline, CDR1 DFQATT and CDR2 SNEGSKA (reference sequence). With 3 bases clipped from V and 1 base from J, the junction kept 7 bases outside the gene matches. The CDR3 DNA reads as TGCAGTGCTAGTGGGCGGGAGGGCCGGTCCTACGAGCAGTACTTC. Its protein is CSASGREGRSYEQYF.